This T cell receptor beta chain was found in a study of siplizumab effects on memory and regulatory T cells. General study results and limits: With siplizumab, Treg-derived clones averaged roughly 69% of mappable alloreactive CD4+ clones, versus around 25% in controls. Major contributors to the alloresponse seemed to be naive T cells, which also appeared more diverse than memory cells.

Per sample, the assay covered approximately 91,000 TCR templates. Repertoires were generated with immunoSEQ multiplex PCR, while TCRdb's copy carries only in-frame clones and drops some. The sample includes about 85,000 clones, roughly 94% seen only once; the top ten take 15% to 20%. On this clone itself: Antigen specificity is unknown.

Input material: CD8+ T cells sorted from blood. The TCR was taken from a human donor in good health.

The CDR3 spells CASSQDTGRAKNIQYF. Written as DNA, the CDR3 is TGTGCCAGCAGCCAAGATACGGGCAGGGCCAAAAACATTCAGTACTTC. V is TRBV4-2 and J is TRBJ2-4; D gene unclear. Per the germline V gene, CDR1 is LGHNA and CDR2 is YNFKEQ. This CDR3 has 16 amino acids. Trimming stripped 0 bases from V and 1 base from J, with 10 bases between.